Shown below are 22 T cell receptor beta chains from a single sample sequenced in a study of cytomegalovirus exposure and HLA in healthy donors. Use of 60 Vbeta and 13 Jbeta primers characterized the PCR. TCRdb's table, derived via immunoSEQ multiplex PCR, lists solely in-frame clones and lacks some. The data hold some 200,000 clones, with 60% to 80% observed a single time. The sequencing input was PBMCs. The source is a man aged 18-30 years in good health and CMV-seronegative.

The table lists this clone with a count of one. The chain has TRBV18 and TRBJ1-1; tentative D call: TRBD1 (5 bases). The germline V gene encodes CDR1 KGHSH and CDR2 LQKENI. There are 17 residues in the CDR3. V lost 3 bases, J lost 1 base, and 18 bases lay in between. CDR3 region: CASSPTSVRVGNTEAFF. The CDR3 DNA reads TGTGCCAGCTCACCTACCTCTGTCAGGGTGGGGAACACTGAAGCTTTCTTT. The full variable domain, rest sourced from reference TRBV18 and TRBJ1-1, is NAGVMQNPRHLVRRRGQEARLRCSPMKGHSHVYWYRQLPEEGLKFMVYLQKENIIDESGMPKERFSAEFPKEGPSILRIQQVVRGDSAAYFCASSPTSVRVGNTEAFFGQGTRLTVV.

This clone appeared a single time. The rearrangement joins TRBV27 to TRBJ2-5, with D unclear. V was cut by 6 bases and J by 2 bases, with 13 bases left in between. The CDR3 runs to 14 residues. The germline gives CDR1 MNHEY, CDR2 SMNVEV (reference sequence). The CDR3 region is CASSQFGPQETQYF. CDR3 nucleotides: TGTGCCAGCAGCCAGTTTGGGCCTCAAGAGACCCAGTACTTC.

V is TRBV5-1 and J is TRBJ2-2, with 7 bases lining up with TRBD1. Germline lookup yields CDR1 SGHRS and CDR2 YFSETQ. The V segment lost 0 bases and the J segment 5 bases; nucleotides outside the gene matches: 10. CDR3 length equals 17 residues. CDR3 sequence reads: CASSLASRGRETGELFF. CDR3 coding DNA: TGCGCCAGCAGCTTGGCTAGTAGGGGGCGAGAGACCGGGGAGCTGTTTTTT.

The chain joins TRBV7-9 to TRBJ1-6, with 7 bases lining up with TRBD1. CDR3 size: 14 residues. Germline loops: CDR1 SEHNR, CDR2 FQNEAQ (reference sequence). With V trimmed by 1 base and J by 7 bases, 1 base remained unmatched. This CDR3 is CASSLEGANSPLHF. The CDR3 bases are TGTGCCAGCAGCTTAGAGGGGGCAAATTCACCCCTCCACTTT.

The rearrangement joins TRBV19 to TRBJ2-7; 8 nucleotides align to TRBD1. CDR1 is LNHDA and CDR2 is SQIVND in the germline V gene (reference sequence). J was trimmed by 5 bases and V by 1 base; bases with no gene match: 10. The CDR3 runs 16 residues. The CDR3 loop is CASSIALWTGYDEQYF. As DNA, the CDR3 is TGTGCCAGTAGTATAGCTCTATGGACAGGGTATGACGAGCAGTACTTC.

This chain links TRBV30 with TRBJ1-2; a weak D match, TRBD1 (5 bases). CDR1 is GTSNPN and CDR2 is SVGIG in the germline V gene (reference sequence). CDR3 length: 14 amino acids. Between the trimmed V and J ends, which lost 1 base and 3 bases, there was a span of 12 bases. CDR3 sequence reads: CAWSAPLRDYGYTF. CDR3 DNA: TGTGCCTGGAGTGCTCCTCTCAGGGACTATGGCTACACCTTC.

This chain uses TRBV19 with TRBJ2-1, with a tentative D call TRBD1 (5 bases). The V end was cut by 6 bases, the J end by 3 bases, with 12 bases between. This CDR3 region has 14 residues. CDR1 LNHDA and CDR2 SQIVND come from the germline V gene (reference sequence). CDR3 bases: TGTGCCAGTAGCCAGGGTGGGGACTACAATGAGCAGTTCTTC. This translates into CASSQGGDYNEQFF.

J is TRBJ1-1 and V is TRBV19; 8 bases line up with TRBD1. J lost 6 bases, V lost 7 bases, and 10 bases had no gene match. The CDR3 spans 14 residues. Germline assignment: CDR1 LNHDA and CDR2 SQIVND (reference sequence). The CDR3 DNA sequence: TGTGCCAGTACTCCCCTATCGGACAGGGCTGAAGCTTTCTTT. It translates to CASTPLSDRAEAFF. Looking up the rest from reference TRBV19 and TRBJ1-1 gives the full variable domain: DGGITQSPKYLFRKEGQNVTLSCEQNLNHDAMYWYRQDPGQGLRLIYYSQIVNDFQKGDIAEGYSVSREKKESFPLTVTSAQKNPTAFYLCASTPLSDRAEAFFGQGTRLTVV.

This chain connects TRBV30 to TRBJ1-6; TRBD1 agrees at 7 bases. Germline CDR1 and CDR2: GTSNPN and SVGIG (reference sequence). CDR3 length: 13 amino acids. Losses at the gene ends were 8 bases for V and 7 bases for J; bases not matched to a gene: 8. CDR3 nucleotide sequence: TGTGCCCATCAAGGGGGCCGAAATTCACCCCTCCACTTT. It specifies CAHQGGRNSPLHF.

This clone was observed a few times. The genes are TRBV27 and TRBJ1-6, with D possibly being TRBD1 (6 bases). Trimming pared 3 bases from V and 9 bases from J, leaving 15 bases between. CDR1 is MNHEY, CDR2 SMNVEV, per germline (reference sequence). The CDR3 has 15 residues. The DNA of the CDR3 is TGTGCCAGCAGTTTTTCCGGGGGGCTCGGTTCACCCCTCCACTTT. This gives the protein CASSFSGGLGSPLHF.

The chain couples TRBV19 to TRBJ2-3; 11 positions match TRBD2. The CDR3 is made up of 16 amino acids. CDR1 and CDR2 from the germline V gene are LNHDA and SQIVND (reference sequence). V was pared by 5 bases and J by 0 bases, with 4 bases of the junction left unmatched. CDR3 amino acids: CASSVTSGASTDTQYF. Written as DNA, the CDR3 is TGTGCCAGTAGTGTGACTAGCGGGGCCAGCACAGATACGCAGTATTTT.

This chain joins TRBV27 and TRBJ1-6; 7 bases line up with TRBD1. The germline CDR1 and CDR2 sequences are MNHEY and SMNVEV (reference sequence). The CDR3 is 14 residues long. V lost 5 bases, J lost 5 bases, and 3 bases stayed unmatched. The DNA for the CDR3 is TGTGCCAGCAGTGCCACAGGGGATAATTCACCCCTCCACTTT. Protein sequence: CASSATGDNSPLHF.

This chain joins TRBV7-6 and TRBJ1-5; D gene ambiguous. The CDR3 length is 13 residues. Per the germline V gene, CDR1 is SGHVS and CDR2 is FNYEAQ. V lost 2 bases, J lost 7 bases, and 9 bases lay in between. CDR3 sequence (DNA): TGTGCCAGCAGCTTATCACTAGGCCAGCCCCAGCATTTT. Protein sequence: CASSLSLGQPQHF.

The rearrangement uses TRBV19 and TRBJ2-1; TRBD2 aligns across 8 bases. Germline-derived CDR1 and CDR2 are LNHDA and SQIVND (reference sequence). V lost 2 bases to trimming and J lost 8 bases; unmatched junction nucleotides: 11. This CDR3 is 16 amino acids long. The CDR3 sequence: CASSIPGLVESDEQFF. Written as DNA, the CDR3 is TGTGCCAGTAGTATACCGGGACTAGTAGAGTCGGATGAGCAGTTCTTC.

This clone was seen a single time. V usage is TRBV6-6 and J usage is TRBJ2-1, with TRBD2 matching over 7 bases. This CDR3 contains 15 residues. CDR1 MNHNY and CDR2 SVGAGI come from the germline V gene (reference sequence). With V trimmed by 2 bases and J by 9 bases, 10 bases remained unmatched. The CDR3 DNA follows: TGTGCCAGCAGTTACCTTACGGGAGGTCGCAGTGAGCAGTTCTTC. Protein product: CASSYLTGGRSEQFF.

The rearrangement uses TRBV7-8 and TRBJ1-3; no definite D call. Germline CDR1 and CDR2: SGHVS and FQNEAQ. This CDR3 is built from 16 residues. V was clipped by 1 base and J by 0 bases, with 10 bases between them. As DNA, the CDR3 is TGTGCCAGCAGCTTAGGCTCCAGGTACTCTGGAAACACCATATATTTT. Protein sequence: CASSLGSRYSGNTIYF.

The chain employs TRBV5-1 and TRBJ2-7; 7 bases align to TRBD1. The V gene end was trimmed by 0 bases and the J gene end by 3 bases; junction bases not matched to a gene: 9. The CDR3 totals 16 residues. Germline V gene data show CDR1 as SGHRS and CDR2 as YFSETQ. The CDR3 region is CASSLGVSGGFYEQYF. DNA of the CDR3: TGCGCCAGCAGCTTGGGTGTGTCAGGGGGTTTCTACGAGCAGTACTTC. Supplemented by reference TRBV5-1 and TRBJ2-7, the full variable domain reads KAGVTQTPRYLIKTRGQQVTLSCSPISGHRSVSWYQQTPGQGLQFLFEYFSETQRNKGNFPGRFSGRQFSNSRSEMNVSTLELGDSALYLCASSLGVSGGFYEQYFGPGTRLTVT.

This clone was seen at least ten times. The chain links TRBV6-1 to TRBJ2-7, with a tentative D call TRBD1 (5 bases). Per germline, CDR1 MNHNS and CDR2 SASEGT. This CDR3 is 15 amino acids long. Trimming left V 0 bases short and J 0 bases short, with 9 bases between. This CDR3 reads CASSEAQGSSYEQYF. Here the CDR3 DNA reads TGTGCCAGCAGTGAAGCGCAGGGTAGCTCCTACGAGCAGTACTTC.

V usage is TRBV7-2 and J usage is TRBJ2-1, with unresolved D. The V and J ends lost 2 bases and 8 bases respectively, with 10 bases between them. Germline-derived CDR1 and CDR2 are SGHTA and FQGNSA. The CDR3 consists of 13 residues. For the CDR3, the DNA is TGTGCCAGCAGCTTATCCGACTCATATGAGCAGTTCTTC. It is translated as CASSLSDSYEQFF.

The chain couples TRBV19 to TRBJ1-5, with 8 bases that match TRBD1. The V gene end was trimmed by 6 bases and the J gene end by 0 bases; junction bases not matched to a gene: 4. The CDR3 has 15 residues. CDR1 is LNHDA and CDR2 is SQIVND in the germline V gene (reference sequence). In DNA form, the CDR3 reads TGTGCCAGTAGGAGACAGGGGAATAGCAATCAGCCCCAGCATTTT. Protein product: CASRRQGNSNQPQHF.

V usage is TRBV28 and J usage is TRBJ1-5, with 10 bases lining up with TRBD1. CDR1 MDHEN and CDR2 SYDVKM come from the germline V gene. With 5 bases clipped from V and 7 bases from J, the junction kept 8 bases outside the gene matches. The CDR3 loop spans 15 amino acids. CDR3 DNA sequence: TGTGCCAGCAGTACACCGACAGGGGGCGAACAGCCCCAGCATTTT. Its protein product is CASSTPTGGEQPQHF.

This chain connects TRBV19 to TRBJ1-3; 9 bases are shared with TRBD1. The length of the CDR3 is 14 residues. Germline-derived CDR1 and CDR2 are LNHDA and SQIVND (reference sequence). V shed 8 bases, J shed 0 bases, and the junction held 2 bases outside the gene matches. The CDR3 bases are TGTGCCAGTGGGGACAGGGCCTCTGGAAACACCATATATTTT. Amino acids: CASGDRASGNTIYF.